A selection of T cell receptor beta chains follows, all from one sample in a study of blood T cell repertoires in COVID-19. Assay used: immunoSEQ multiplex PCR; TCRdb lists only in-frame clones, some missing. Among about 100,000 clones, roughly 85% were seen once, and the ten largest hold over 2%. The source material was peripheral blood. These receptors were collected from a human donor in a cohort sampled during active COVID-19. Each CDR3 is given with its conserved first and last residue. A D gene is named only where the DNA matches it firmly. Expanded clones get a size class; other rows say once, few or many, or leave the size out.

v_call,d_call,j_call,clone_size,cdr3_aa,cdr3_nt
TRBV29-1,.,TRBJ1-2,.,CSVEEPREYYTF,TGCAGCGTTGAAGAGCCACGGGAGTACTACACCTTC
TRBV11-2,TRBD1,TRBJ2-1,.,CASSSGTGGDYNEQFF,TGTGCCAGCAGCTCCGGGACAGGGGGCGACTACAATGAGCAGTTCTTC
TRBV7-3,.,TRBJ2-5,.,CASSFGGHETQYF,TGTGCCAGCAGCTTTGGGGGCCACGAGACCCAGTACTTC
TRBV4-1,TRBD1,TRBJ2-5,.,CASSNRQGEETQYF,TGCGCCAGCAGCAACCGACAGGGCGAAGAGACCCAGTACTTC
TRBV28,TRBD1,TRBJ1-5,.,CASSRTGLRQPQHF,TGTGCCAGCAGTCGGACAGGATTGAGGCAGCCCCAGCATTTT
TRBV28,.,TRBJ1-2,.,CASSWQGGYGYTF,TGTGCCAGCAGCTGGCAGGGAGGCTATGGCTACACCTTC
TRBV27,.,TRBJ2-3,many,CASTTLKERDTQYF,TGTGCCAGCACCACCCTGAAGGAGCGAGATACGCAGTATTTT
TRBV28,.,TRBJ1-3,.,CASSLGARPSGNTIYF,TGTGCCAGCAGTTTAGGGGCCCGACCCTCTGGAAACACCATATATTTT
TRBV19,TRBD2,TRBJ2-3,.,CASSLTSGTTDTQYF,TGTGCCAGTAGTTTAACTAGCGGGACCACAGATACGCAGTATTTT
TRBV3-1/TRBV3-2,.,TRBJ2-3,.,CASSQEGYTTKDTQYF,TGTGCCAGCAGCCAAGAAGGATACACTACAAAAGATACGCAGTATTTT
TRBV10-3,.,TRBJ1-1,.,CAISPGSTEAFF,TGTGCCATCAGCCCGGGTTCCACTGAAGCTTTCTTT
TRBV9,TRBD2,TRBJ2-3,.,CASSGRGGVRSTDTQYF,TGTGCCAGCAGCGGCCGTGGGGGGGTGAGGAGCACAGATACGCAGTATTTT
TRBV19,.,TRBJ1-1,.,CASSTPVRGFGQDSTEAFF,TGTGCCAGTAGTACTCCGGTGCGGGGGTTCGGTCAGGATAGCACTGAAGCTTTCTTT
TRBV4-3,TRBD2,TRBJ2-7,.,CASSRLAGESSYEQYF,TGCGCCAGCAGCCGACTAGCGGGGGAGAGCTCCTACGAGCAGTACTTC
TRBV10-3,.,TRBJ1-3,.,CAISESDSSGNTIYF,TGTGCCATCAGTGAGTCCGACAGCTCTGGAAACACCATATATTTT
TRBV7-8,TRBD1,TRBJ1-5,.,CASTLSPQGASSNQPQHF,TGTGCCAGCACCCTCTCGCCGCAGGGGGCGAGCAGCAATCAGCCCCAGCATTTT
TRBV2,TRBD1,TRBJ1-4,.,CASSERDRGDEKLFF,TGTGCCAGCAGTGAAAGGGACAGGGGGGATGAAAAACTGTTTTTT
TRBV23-1,TRBD1,TRBJ2-7,.,CASSGRTGFQYF,TGCGCCAGCAGCGGCAGGACAGGCTTTCAGTACTTC
TRBV5-6,TRBD1,TRBJ2-7,many,CASSFRDSPQGVDEQYF,TGTGCCAGCAGTTTCCGGGACAGTCCCCAGGGCGTCGACGAGCAGTACTTC
TRBV3-1/TRBV3-2,TRBD1,TRBJ1-1,.,CASSPDLQGVAFF,TGTGCCAGCAGCCCCGACTTACAGGGGGTAGCTTTCTTT
TRBV28,TRBD1,TRBJ1-5,.,CASRKTGGGNQPQHF,TGTGCCAGCAGAAAAACAGGGGGCGGCAATCAGCCCCAGCATTTT
TRBV7-2,TRBD2,TRBJ2-5,.,CASSLSSGGAKETQYF,TGTGCCAGCAGCTTGTCTAGCGGGGGGGCTAAAGAGACCCAGTACTTC
TRBV4-3,.,TRBJ2-2,.,CASSQERLAAINTGELFF,TGCGCCAGCAGCCAAGAAAGACTTGCGGCGATTAACACCGGGGAGCTGTTTTTT
TRBV27,.,TRBJ2-7,few,CASSPRGQAEQYF,TGTGCCAGCAGTCCAAGGGGTCAGGCCGAGCAGTACTTC
TRBV28,.,TRBJ2-5,.,CASSTRGERFGETQYF,TGTGCCAGCAGTACTCGCGGGGAGCGATTCGGAGAGACCCAGTACTTC
TRBV28,TRBD1,TRBJ1-6,.,CASSRDRRFGIFNSPLHF,TGTGCCAGCAGTAGGGACAGGCGATTCGGGATATTTAATTCACCCCTCCACTTT
TRBV7-9,.,TRBJ2-7,.,CASSILLTGSSYEQYF,TGTGCCAGCAGCATACTCCTGACAGGCAGCTCCTACGAGCAGTACTTC
TRBV3-1/TRBV3-2,.,TRBJ1-4,.,CASSQRGMGQEKLFF,TGTGCCAGCAGCCAACGGGGAATGGGCCAGGAAAAACTGTTTTTT
TRBV5-1,.,TRBJ1-1,.,CASSLGGGTSRRAFF,TGCGCCAGCAGCTTGGGGGGGGGAACCTCCCGGAGAGCTTTCTTT
TRBV7-9,.,TRBJ2-3,.,CASSFPGGHTDTQYF,TGTGCCAGCAGCTTTCCTGGTGGCCACACAGATACGCAGTATTTT
TRBV10-3,.,TRBJ2-7,.,CAISDRGSYEQYF,TGTGCCATCAGTGACAGGGGCTCCTACGAGCAGTACTTC
TRBV27,.,TRBJ1-5,.,CASSLQGSNQPQHF,TGTGCCAGCAGTTTACAGGGAAGCAATCAGCCCCAGCATTTT